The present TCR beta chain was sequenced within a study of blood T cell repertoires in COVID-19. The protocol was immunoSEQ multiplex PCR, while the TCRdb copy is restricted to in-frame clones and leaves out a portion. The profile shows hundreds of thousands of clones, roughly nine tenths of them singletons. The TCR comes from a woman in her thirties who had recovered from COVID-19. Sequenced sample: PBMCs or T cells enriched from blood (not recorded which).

This chain's CDR3 is CASSLNWVRGGNEQFF. The CDR3 nucleotides read TGTGCCAGCAGCTTAAACTGGGTCAGGGGTGGCAATGAGCAGTTCTTC. The chain combines TRBV7-9 with TRBJ2-1; the D gene is possibly TRBD1 (6 bases). Trimming shortened V by 2 bases and J by 6 bases, and 17 bases separated the two germline ends. Germline V gene lookup returns CDR1 SEHNR and CDR2 FQNEAQ (reference sequence). The CDR3 is 16 residues long.